This T cell receptor beta chain was sequenced in a study of T cells in Graves' hyperthyroidism and ophthalmopathy. CDR1 and CDR2 (germline): SGHTA, FQGTGA. V dropped 5 bases and J dropped 8 bases, with 13 bases sitting between them. The CDR3 consists of 13 residues. Study conclusions and caveats: Most clonotypes that expanded in the thyroid above 0.001 also showed up in blood. Ophthalmopathy was identified by the model a median roughly 6.5 months ahead of onset.

This clonotype was recorded a few times. Antigen: not known. RNA transcripts served as the template for amplifying TCR beta CDR3 regions. HTBI primers drove first-round RT-PCR of the TCR CDR3. TCRdb passed the multiplex PCR reads through MiXCR, listing each CDR3 protein once. The sample lists about 600,000 distinct CDR3 sequences; 16% were seen once. This chain links TRBV7-3 with TRBJ2-1; D might be TRBD2 (6 bases). The sequence came from a woman between 40 and 55 years old with Graves' ophthalmopathy. Material for sequencing was blood. Here the CDR3 reads CASSPGEGYEQFF. CDR3 nucleotides: TGTGCCAGCAGCCCGGGAGAGGGGTATGAGCAGTTCTTC.